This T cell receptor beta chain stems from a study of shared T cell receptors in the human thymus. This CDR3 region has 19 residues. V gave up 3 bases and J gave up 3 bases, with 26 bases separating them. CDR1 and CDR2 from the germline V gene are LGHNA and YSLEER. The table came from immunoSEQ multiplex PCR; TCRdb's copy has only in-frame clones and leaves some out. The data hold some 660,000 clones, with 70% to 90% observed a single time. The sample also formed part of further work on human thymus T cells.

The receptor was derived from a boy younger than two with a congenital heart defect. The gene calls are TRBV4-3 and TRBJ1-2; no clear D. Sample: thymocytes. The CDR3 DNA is TGCGCCAGCAGCCATATGGGGTCGCCTGGTCGGGATAAGGACTATGGCTACACCTTC. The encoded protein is CASSHMGSPGRDKDYGYTF.